This entry is about one TCR beta chain. Its antigen is unknown. This entry belongs to a study of identical twins. Regarding the study as a whole: With monozygotic twins, out-of-frame TCR alpha sharing exceeded what models estimated. Its conclusions, products of cross-sectional statistical analysis, did not come from following the same donors.

After template switching added a universal primer site, the resulting cDNA carried unique molecular identifiers. In TCRdb, the 5' RACE reads were re-called with MiXCR into one record per CDR3 protein. The table shows about 240,000 distinct CDR3 sequences, with roughly 12% occurring only once. Germline CDR1 is SEHNR and CDR2 is FQNEAQ (reference sequence). V was shortened by 3 bases and J by 8 bases, with 16 bases between the two germline ends. The CDR3 sequence is 15 residues long. The same sample was also studied in work on yellow fever vaccine responses in identical twins.

The receptor comes from a woman in her late teens or twenties in good health. The chain links TRBV7-9 to TRBJ2-2; unclear D gene. The sequencing sample was made of memory (CD45RO+) T cells sorted from blood. The CDR3, as DNA: TGTGCCAGCAGCTTCGGATTCGTCCGGCCGGGGGAGCTGTTTTTT. Protein sequence: CASSFGFVRPGELFF.